A single sample is the source of the 2 T cell receptor beta chains below, sequenced in a study of T cells in Graves' hyperthyroidism and ophthalmopathy. Amplified TCR beta CDR3 regions came from RNA transcripts. The primer set for the first-round RT-PCR of the TCR CDR3 was HTBI. A single record per CDR3 protein comes from TCRdb applying MiXCR to the multiplex PCR reads. The sample has 500,000 to 800,000 distinct CDR3 sequences; nearly 45% are singletons. Sample: peripheral blood or thyroid tissue (not recorded which). These receptors were collected from an adult man with Graves' disease, either hyperthyroidism or ophthalmopathy (not recorded which).

The chain uses TRBV9 and TRBJ1-2; no reliable D call. This CDR3 has 16 amino acids. Germline V CDR1 and CDR2: SGDLS, YYNGEE. V dropped 6 bases and J dropped 6 bases, with 24 bases sitting between them. The CDR3 nucleotides are TGTGCCAGCACCCCCCTTGGCGGGCCGGCACATGATGGCTACACCTTC. Residues: CASTPLGGPAHDGYTF.

The DNA for the CDR3 is TGTGCCAGCAGCCGGAGGGGCACGGGCACTGAAGCTTTCTTT. Translation: CASSRRGTGTEAFF. The chain is built from TRBV5-5 and TRBJ1-1; maybe TRBD1 (5 bases). Looked up from germline, CDR1 is SGHKS and CDR2 is YYEKEE (reference sequence). V was clipped by 4 bases and J by 4 bases, with 14 bases between them. The CDR3 is 14 residues long.